The clone carrying this TCR beta chain was seen ten or more times. Its antigen is not identified. This entry is derived from a study of T cells in Graves' hyperthyroidism and ophthalmopathy. Overall study context: Blood from the periphery was taken at initial diagnosis, before any treatment.

The V and J ends lost 5 bases and 7 bases respectively, with 18 bases between them. The CDR3 is 14 residues long. From germline, CDR1 is SNHLY and CDR2 FYNNEI. Based on clinical symptoms, serum thyroxine and TRAb, thyroid ultrasound and orbital computed tomography, diagnoses were reached. Study-wide points: Blood also showed most of the thyroid clonotypes that were expanded above 0.001.

Using RNA transcripts as the source, TCR beta CDR3 regions were amplified. The primer set for the first-round RT-PCR of the TCR CDR3 was HTBI. Each CDR3 protein is one row after TCRdb ran MiXCR on the multiplex PCR reads. The sample lists 350,000 to 400,000 distinct CDR3 sequences; around 14% were seen once. The clonotype comes from a woman under 40 with Graves' hyperthyroidism. Sequencing input: blood. The rearrangement uses TRBV2 and TRBJ2-7; D tentatively reads TRBD1 or TRBD2 (7 bases each). The CDR3 DNA reads TGTGCCAGCAGTTCCCAGGGGGGGCCGGCGGAGCAGTACTTC. This codes for CASSSQGGPAEQYF.